The clone carrying this TCR beta chain has only one observation. This sample stems from a study of technical replicates of blood from a few donors. There are 16 residues in the CDR3. In germline, CDR1 is SGHNT, CDR2 YYREEE (reference sequence). With 6 bases clipped from V and 1 base from J, the junction kept 9 bases outside the gene matches. Here immunoSEQ multiplex PCR was the method, and the copy in TCRdb shows in-frame clones only, minus some. The sample consists of just over 60,000 clones, 87% of them appearing once. Sequencing used PBMCs. The chain links TRBV5-4 to TRBJ2-4; 8 positions agree with TRBD1. The receptor's source is a human donor in good health. Some clones in this sample may be carry-over from other donors' samples. The CDR3 loop is CASKNQGAGAKNIQYF. The DNA for the CDR3 is TGTGCCAGCAAAAACCAGGGGGCGGGGGCCAAAAACATTCAGTACTTC.